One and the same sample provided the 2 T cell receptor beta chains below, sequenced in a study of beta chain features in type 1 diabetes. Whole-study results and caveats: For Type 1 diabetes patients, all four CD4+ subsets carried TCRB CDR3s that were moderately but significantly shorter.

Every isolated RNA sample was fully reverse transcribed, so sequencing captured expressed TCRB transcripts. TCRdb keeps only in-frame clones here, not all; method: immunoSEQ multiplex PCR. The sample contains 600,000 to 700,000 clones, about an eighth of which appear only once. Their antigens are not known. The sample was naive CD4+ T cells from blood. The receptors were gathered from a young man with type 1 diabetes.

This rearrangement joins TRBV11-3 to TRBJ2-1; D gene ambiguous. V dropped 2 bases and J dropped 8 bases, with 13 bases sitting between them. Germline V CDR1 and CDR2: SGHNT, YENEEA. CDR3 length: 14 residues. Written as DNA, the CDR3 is TGTGCCAGCAGCTTATCAACCGGTTGGGATGAGCAGTTCTTC. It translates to CASSLSTGWDEQFF.

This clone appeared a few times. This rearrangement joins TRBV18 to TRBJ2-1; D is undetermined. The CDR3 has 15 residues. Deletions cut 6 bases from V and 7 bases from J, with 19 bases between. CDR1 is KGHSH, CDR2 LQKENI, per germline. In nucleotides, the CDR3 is TGTGCCAGCTCGCTTTTCGAGCTGGTCGAAAATGAGCAGTTCTTC. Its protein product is CASSLFELVENEQFF.